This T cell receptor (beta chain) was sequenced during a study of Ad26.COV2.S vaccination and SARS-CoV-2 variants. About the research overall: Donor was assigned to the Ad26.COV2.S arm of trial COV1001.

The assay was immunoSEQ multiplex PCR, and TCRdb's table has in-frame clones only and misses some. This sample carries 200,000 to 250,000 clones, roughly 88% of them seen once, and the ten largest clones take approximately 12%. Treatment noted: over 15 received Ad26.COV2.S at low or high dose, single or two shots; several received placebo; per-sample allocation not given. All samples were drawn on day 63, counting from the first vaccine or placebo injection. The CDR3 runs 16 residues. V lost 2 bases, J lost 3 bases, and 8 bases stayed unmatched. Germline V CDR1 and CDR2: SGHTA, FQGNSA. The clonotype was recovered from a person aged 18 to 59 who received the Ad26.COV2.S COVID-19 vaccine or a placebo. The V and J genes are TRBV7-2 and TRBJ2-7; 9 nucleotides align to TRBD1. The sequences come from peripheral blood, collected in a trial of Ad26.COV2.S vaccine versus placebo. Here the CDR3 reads CASSLRDRAPHYEQYF. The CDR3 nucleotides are TGTGCCAGCAGCTTAAGGGACAGGGCTCCCCACTACGAGCAGTACTTC.